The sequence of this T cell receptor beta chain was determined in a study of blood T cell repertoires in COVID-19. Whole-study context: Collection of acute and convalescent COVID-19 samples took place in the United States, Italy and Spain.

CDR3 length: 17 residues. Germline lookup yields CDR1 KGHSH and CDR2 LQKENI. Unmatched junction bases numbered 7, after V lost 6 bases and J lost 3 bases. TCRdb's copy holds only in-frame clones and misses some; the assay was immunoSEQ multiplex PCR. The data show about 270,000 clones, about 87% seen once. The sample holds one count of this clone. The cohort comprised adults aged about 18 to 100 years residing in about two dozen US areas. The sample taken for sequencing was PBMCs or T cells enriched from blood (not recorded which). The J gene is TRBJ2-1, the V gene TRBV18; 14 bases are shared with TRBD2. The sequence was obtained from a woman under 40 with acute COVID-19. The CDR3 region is CASSGTSGSSGYNEQFF. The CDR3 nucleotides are TGTGCCAGCTCTGGGACTAGCGGGAGCAGCGGCTACAATGAGCAGTTCTTC.